This T cell receptor (beta chain) was retrieved from a study of blood T cell repertoires in COVID-19. Study-level information: Specimens from acute and convalescent COVID-19 originated in the United States, Italy and Spain. The analysed material was cDNA or gDNA that came from T cells, B-cell-depleted T cells, or PBMCs.

Study processing details: Reference gene primers were amplified, and this amplification served to estimate nucleated cell counts. The protocol was immunoSEQ multiplex PCR, while the TCRdb copy is restricted to in-frame clones and leaves out a portion. V and J calls and clone size come straight from that table; D and trimming were deduced from the DNA. The sample has approximately 220,000 clones, 84% seen once. CDR3 length equals 16 residues. V was clipped by 4 bases and J by 7 bases; unmatched bases: 11. The germline CDR1 and CDR2 sequences are SGHRS and YFSETQ. The TCR sequence derives from a woman aged 60-70 years who had recovered from COVID-19. The chain carries TRBV5-1 and TRBJ2-2; 9 nucleotides match TRBD2. Material: peripheral blood. Here the CDR3 reads CASSPYGGGAGGELFF. CDR3 bases: TGCGCCAGCAGCCCCTACGGCGGGGGGGCCGGCGGGGAGCTGTTTTTT.